This T cell receptor beta chain was captured by sequencing in a study of molecular identifiers for immune sequencing clone quantification. This clonotype was counted at least ten times. TCRdb re-derived calls from the PCR reads in MiXCR, one entry per CDR3 protein. This sample has approximately 54,000 distinct CDR3 sequences, with around 27% found just once. The clonotype originates from a human donor in good health. Some libraries in this study had Jurkat cell RNA spiked in. The sample was naive CD8+ T cells from blood, with Jurkat cell RNA spiked in. The subset: FACS-sorted CD8+CD4-CCR7+CD45RA+ naive T cells.

The CDR3 loop reads CASSQGAVRLTDGYTF. CDR3 in DNA: TGTGCCAGCAGCCAAGGAGCGGTGAGGCTGACGGACGGATACACCTTC. The chain recombines TRBV14 with TRBJ1-2; D ambiguous. Trimming pared 1 base from V and 11 bases from J, leaving 23 bases between. The CDR3 extends over 16 amino acids. CDR1 and CDR2 from the germline V gene are SGHDN and FVKESK. Combining the CDR3 with reference TRBV14 and TRBJ1-2 gives the whole variable domain EAGVTQFPSHSVIEKGQTVTLRCDPISGHDNLYWYRRVMGKEIKFLLHFVKESKQDESGMPNNRFLAERTGGTYSTLKVQPAELEDSGVYFCASSQGAVRLTDGYTFGSGTRLTVV.